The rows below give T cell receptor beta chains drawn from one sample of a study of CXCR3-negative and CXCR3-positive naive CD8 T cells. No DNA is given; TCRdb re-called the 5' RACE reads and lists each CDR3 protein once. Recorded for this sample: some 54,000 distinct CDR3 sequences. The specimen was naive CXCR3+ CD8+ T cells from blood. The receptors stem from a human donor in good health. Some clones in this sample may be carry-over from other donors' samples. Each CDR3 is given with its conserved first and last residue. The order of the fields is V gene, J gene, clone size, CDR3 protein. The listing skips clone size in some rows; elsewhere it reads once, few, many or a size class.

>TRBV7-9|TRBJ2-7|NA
CASSTYREGHYEQYF
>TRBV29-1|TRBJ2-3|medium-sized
CSVVLRDRASTDTQYF
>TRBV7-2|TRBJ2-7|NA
CASSFYSGGAYEQYF
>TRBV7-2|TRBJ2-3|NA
CASSWPGLAGGPGTDTQYF
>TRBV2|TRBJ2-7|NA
CASRSGLTSYEQYF
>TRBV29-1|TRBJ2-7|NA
CSAMGEGRAYEQYF
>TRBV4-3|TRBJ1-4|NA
CASSYRWNEKLFF
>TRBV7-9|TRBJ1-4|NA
CASSLLGQGQEKLFF
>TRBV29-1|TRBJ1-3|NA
CSVEPHLSGNTIYF
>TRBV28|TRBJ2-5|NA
CASSFLLRKPSGETQYF
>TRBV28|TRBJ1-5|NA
CASSPYTQPQHF
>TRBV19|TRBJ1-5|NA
CASSIVRDSNQPQHF
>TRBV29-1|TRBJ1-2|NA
CSVPHDRPYGYTF
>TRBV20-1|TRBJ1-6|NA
CSANQGMSNSPLHF
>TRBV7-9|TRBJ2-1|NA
CASNIGQNYNEQFF
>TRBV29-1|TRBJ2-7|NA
CSVAGTGSSYEQYF
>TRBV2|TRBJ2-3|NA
CASSGGLAGLEADTQYF
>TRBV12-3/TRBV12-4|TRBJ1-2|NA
CASSRGHGYTF
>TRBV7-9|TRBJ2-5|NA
CASSLPDRKETQYF
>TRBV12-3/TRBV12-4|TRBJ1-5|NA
CASSSRHLNQPQHF
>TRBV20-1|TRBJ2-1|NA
CSAKPYDRAWGNEQFF
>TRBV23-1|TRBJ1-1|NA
CASEPKIQGTTEAFF
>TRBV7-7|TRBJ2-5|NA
CASSLDREEQETQYF
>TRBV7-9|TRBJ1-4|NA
CASSSLDGVDEKLFF
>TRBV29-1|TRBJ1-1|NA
CSVVGGNTEAFF
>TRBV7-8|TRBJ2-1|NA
CASSWGYGGAGAYNERFF
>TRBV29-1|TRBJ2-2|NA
CSVVGKNTGELFF
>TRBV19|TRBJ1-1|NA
CASSIAGYTEAFF
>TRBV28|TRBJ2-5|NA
CASRRAPSASETQYF
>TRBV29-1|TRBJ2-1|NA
CSVELGRGQFF
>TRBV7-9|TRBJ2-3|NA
CASSLAADTQYF
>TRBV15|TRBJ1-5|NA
CASSRASGVGNQPQHF
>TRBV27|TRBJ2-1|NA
CASSPLMSYNEQFF
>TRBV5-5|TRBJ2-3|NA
CASSGTSGHTDTQYF
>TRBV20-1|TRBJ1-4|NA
CSAGQGTEKLFF
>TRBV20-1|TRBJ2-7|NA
CSVREAYEQYF
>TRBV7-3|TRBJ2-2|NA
CASSLIQANTGELFF
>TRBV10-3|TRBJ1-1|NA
CAIMDRGANTEAFF
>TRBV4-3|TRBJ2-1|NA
CASSQDRGGSYNEQFF
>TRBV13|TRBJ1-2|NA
CASSLGWGGLDGYTF
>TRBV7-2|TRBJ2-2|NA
CASSQGGQGTTGELFF
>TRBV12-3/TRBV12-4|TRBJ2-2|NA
CASSFMPNTGELFF
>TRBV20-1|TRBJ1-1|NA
CSARDLSGGSEAFF
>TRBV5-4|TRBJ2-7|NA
CASSPGDPGLEQYF
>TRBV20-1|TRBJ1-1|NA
CSALASGLNTEAFF
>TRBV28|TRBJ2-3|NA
CASSLFFGSGTDTQYF
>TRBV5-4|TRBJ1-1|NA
CASSFQETNTEAFF
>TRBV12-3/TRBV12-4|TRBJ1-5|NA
CASSLDPSQPQHF
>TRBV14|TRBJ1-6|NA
CASSQDRDREAKRSPLHF
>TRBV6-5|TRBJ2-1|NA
CASSYRGEQFF
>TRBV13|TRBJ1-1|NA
CASTFGSAGEAFF
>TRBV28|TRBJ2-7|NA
CASSSRDREYEQYF
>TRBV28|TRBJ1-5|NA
CASSFEGVRQPQHF
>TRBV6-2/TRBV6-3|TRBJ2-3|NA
CASTVGGVTDTQYF
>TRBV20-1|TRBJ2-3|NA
CSARGLWGTDTQYF
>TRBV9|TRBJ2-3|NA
CASSPHGGISTDTQYF
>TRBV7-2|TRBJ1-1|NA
CASSPWTDEAFF
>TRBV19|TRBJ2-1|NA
CASSIGQGMSEQFF
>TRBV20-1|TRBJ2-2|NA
CSARDGDRNTGELFF